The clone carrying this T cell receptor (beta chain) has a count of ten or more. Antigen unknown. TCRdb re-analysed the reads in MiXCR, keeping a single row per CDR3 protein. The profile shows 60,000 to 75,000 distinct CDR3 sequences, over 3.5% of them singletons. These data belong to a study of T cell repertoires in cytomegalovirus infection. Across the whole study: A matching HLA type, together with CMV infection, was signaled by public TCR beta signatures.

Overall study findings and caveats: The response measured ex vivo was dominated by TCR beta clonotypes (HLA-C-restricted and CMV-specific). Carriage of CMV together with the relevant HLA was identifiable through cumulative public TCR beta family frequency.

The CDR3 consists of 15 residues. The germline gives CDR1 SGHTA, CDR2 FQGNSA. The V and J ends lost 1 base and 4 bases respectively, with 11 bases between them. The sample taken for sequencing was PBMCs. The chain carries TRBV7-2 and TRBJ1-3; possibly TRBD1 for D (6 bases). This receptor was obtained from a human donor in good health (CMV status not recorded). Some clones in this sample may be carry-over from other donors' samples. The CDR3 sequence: CASSLEPTGGNTIYF. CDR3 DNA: TGTGCCAGCAGCTTAGAACCGACAGGAGGAAACACCATATATTTT.